This TCR beta chain is drawn from a study of blood T cell repertoires in COVID-19. The wider study: Italy, Spain and the United States were the sources of the convalescent and acute COVID-19 samples. T cells, B-cell-depleted T cells, or PBMCs provided the cDNA or gDNA that served as material.

As to this clone: Other DNA sequences within the sample encode an identical CDR3.

The method was immunoSEQ multiplex PCR; TCRdb's version includes in-frame clones alone and lacks a portion of them. The table shows about 200,000 clones, with more than 85% occurring only once. The V end lost 5 bases, the J end lost 8 bases, and 10 bases lay between the germline ends. Germline CDR1 SGHRS, CDR2 YFSETQ. This CDR3 comprises 12 residues. The rearrangement uses TRBV5-1 and TRBJ1-4; D is uncertain. This clonotype was sampled from a man aged 55 to 70 with acute or convalescent COVID-19. The material sequenced was peripheral blood. CDR3 sequence reads: CASSPEGEKLFF. CDR3 bases: TGCGCCAGCAGTCCCGAGGGAGAAAAACTGTTTTTT.